This TCR beta chain was documented in a study of post-analysis software for immune sequencing data. Findings and caveats of the study: Comparison of patients with controls showed about 5 TRBV segments more frequent in patients, TRBV5-6, TRBV5-1 and TRBV20-1 among them.

This clonotype has more than one count but fewer than ten. The target antigen is unknown. Trimming removed 0 bases at V and 4 bases at J, with 9 bases between. In germline, CDR1 is LGHDT, CDR2 YNNKEL (reference sequence). This CDR3 has 14 amino acids. The TCR beta cDNA libraries carried unique molecular identifiers. TCRdb re-called the PCR reads with MiXCR, one entry per CDR3 protein. The sample has 740,000 or so distinct CDR3 sequences, roughly 58% seen once; the top ten hold 4.6%. J is TRBJ1-2 and V is TRBV3-1; no definite D call. This sequence was found in a girl aged 10 to 17 with multiple sclerosis. The sequencing sample was made of blood. Here the CDR3 DNA reads TGTGCCAGCAGCCAAGAGGCGGATATCTATGGCTACACCTTC. It specifies CASSQEADIYGYTF. Based on the CDR3 plus reference TRBV3-1 and TRBJ1-2, the full variable domain is DTAVSQTPKYLVTQMGNDKSIKCEQNLGHDTMYWYKQDSKKFLKIMFSYNNKELIINETVPNRFSPKSPDKAHLNLHINSLELGDSAVYFCASSQEADIYGYTFGSGTRLTVV.